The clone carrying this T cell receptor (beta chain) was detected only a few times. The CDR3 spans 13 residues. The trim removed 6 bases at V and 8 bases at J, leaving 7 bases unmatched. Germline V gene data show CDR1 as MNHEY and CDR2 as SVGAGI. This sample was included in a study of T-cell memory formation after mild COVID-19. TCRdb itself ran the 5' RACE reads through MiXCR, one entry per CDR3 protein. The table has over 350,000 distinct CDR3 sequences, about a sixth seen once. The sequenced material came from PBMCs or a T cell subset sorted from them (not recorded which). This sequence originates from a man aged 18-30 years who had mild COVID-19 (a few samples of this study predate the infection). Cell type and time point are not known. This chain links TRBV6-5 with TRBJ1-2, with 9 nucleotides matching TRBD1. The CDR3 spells CASRWTGEGGYTF. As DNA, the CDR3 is TGTGCCAGCAGGTGGACAGGGGAAGGAGGCTACACCTTC.